Below are 20 T cell receptor beta chains sequenced from a single sample in a study of blood T cell repertoires in COVID-19. Produced via immunoSEQ multiplex PCR; TCRdb's table is partial and in-frame only. Of 120,000 to 150,000 clones in the sample, about 82% were seen once. Sequencing was performed on peripheral blood. The receptors here all came from a woman aged 40-49 years with active or convalescent COVID-19.

This sequence joins TRBV30 and TRBJ2-3; no reliable D call. V was pared by 1 base and J by 0 bases, with 5 bases between. The CDR3 has 13 amino acids. CDR1 and CDR2 (germline): GTSNPN, SVGIG (reference sequence). CDR3 in amino acids: CAWSGSSTDTQYF. In nucleotides, the CDR3 is TGTGCCTGGAGTGGAAGCAGCACAGATACGCAGTATTTT.

J is TRBJ2-2 and V is TRBV6-5, with TRBD1 identical over 8 bases. Germline V gene lookup returns CDR1 MNHEY and CDR2 SVGAGI. The CDR3 has 15 residues. Trimming cost V 5 bases and J 4 bases; bases outside gene matches: 6. The CDR3 loop is CASSPWTGSTGELFF. DNA of the CDR3: TGTGCCAGCAGTCCCTGGACAGGGAGCACCGGGGAGCTGTTTTTT.

This clone has a handful of counts. The V call is TRBV28, the J call TRBJ1-5, with D unclear. Trimming took off 7 bases at V and 0 bases at J, with 7 bases between the two ends. The CDR3 sequence is 13 residues long. Germline CDR1 and CDR2: MDHEN and SYDVKM. CDR3: CASTRYSNQPQHF. In DNA, the CDR3 is TGTGCCAGCACCAGGTATAGCAATCAGCCCCAGCATTTT.

The CDR3 DNA is TGTGCCAGCAGTTCCACAGGGGGGACTGAAGCTTTCTTT. Residues: CASSSTGGTEAFF. V gene TRBV28 combines with J gene TRBJ1-1; 8 bases line up with TRBD1. Germline lookup yields CDR1 MDHEN and CDR2 SYDVKM. The V segment lost 4 bases and the J segment 5 bases; nucleotides outside the gene matches: 3. The CDR3 extends over 13 amino acids.

This clone was counted once. This chain uses TRBV28 with TRBJ1-5, with D perhaps TRBD1 (5 bases). There are 14 residues in the CDR3. Germline V gene data show CDR1 as MDHEN and CDR2 as SYDVKM. Trimming shortened V by 3 bases and J by 6 bases, and 12 bases separated the two germline ends. The CDR3 nucleotides read TGTGCCAGCAGTTTTCCCGTGGGGGGTCAGCCCCAGCATTTT. Translating it yields CASSFPVGGQPQHF.

The chain carries TRBV4-2 and TRBJ2-3, with 12 nucleotides matching TRBD2. Germline assignment: CDR1 LGHNA and CDR2 YNFKEQ. The V gene end was trimmed by 1 base and the J gene end by 6 bases; junction bases not matched to a gene: 5. The CDR3 contains 16 residues. The CDR3 nucleotides are TGTGCCAGCAGCCAAGCTAGCGGGGGGGCGAAGGATACGCAGTATTTT. Translated, it gives CASSQASGGAKDTQYF.

This clone occurred a few times. CDR3 protein: CASSLRGGYGYTF. In DNA form, the CDR3 reads TGTGCCAGCAGTTTAAGGGGAGGCTATGGCTACACCTTC. The chain recombines TRBV12-3 or TRBV12-4 with TRBJ1-2, with a tentative D call TRBD1 (5 bases). The germline V and J ends were trimmed by 2 bases and 4 bases, with 8 bases remaining between them. The CDR3 contains 13 residues.

The chain recombines TRBV15 with TRBJ1-1, with 9 positions matching TRBD1. The V gene end was trimmed by 3 bases and the J gene end by 2 bases; junction bases not matched to a gene: 13. CDR1 and CDR2 (germline): LNHNV, YYDKDF (reference sequence). This CDR3 has 18 residues. The CDR3 loop reads CATSRIGNRGLLNTEAFF. In nucleotides, the CDR3 is TGTGCCACCAGCAGGATCGGTAACAGGGGGCTCCTAAACACTGAAGCTTTCTTT.

This chain uses TRBV6-1 with TRBJ1-1; possible D gene TRBD1, 6 bases. This CDR3 is built from 16 residues. Trimming pared 3 bases from V and 4 bases from J, leaving 18 bases between. CDR1 is MNHNS and CDR2 is SASEGT in the germline V gene. The CDR3 DNA reads as TGTGCCAGCAGTGACCAACCAGGGGTTGGTAGCACTGAAGCTTTCTTT. Its protein is CASSDQPGVGSTEAFF.

This chain uses TRBV3-1 (or the pseudogene TRBV3-2) with TRBJ1-3; maybe TRBD1 (6 bases). This CDR3 contains 17 residues. Germline values: CDR1 LGHDT, CDR2 YNNKEL (reference sequence). V dropped 2 bases and J dropped 2 bases, with 16 bases sitting between them. The CDR3 DNA follows: TGTGCCAGCAGCCAAACAGGGAAAAGCAGGCCTGGAAACACCATATATTTT. Protein: CASSQTGKSRPGNTIYF.

This clone was recorded only once. This chain links TRBV7-2 with TRBJ2-5; D possibly corresponds to TRBD2 (5 bases). V dropped 3 bases and J dropped 5 bases, with 13 bases sitting between them. Germline CDR1 and CDR2: SGHTA and FQGNSA. The CDR3 totals 14 residues. The CDR3 DNA reads TGTGCCAGCAGCTTCACTACTAGGGCGGAGACCCAGTACTTC. It specifies CASSFTTRAETQYF.

Of note for this clone: At one end the junction does not follow the germline gene, possibly because of a read error. This chain uses TRBV6-4 with TRBJ2-4; 10 nucleotides align to TRBD1. The CDR3 totals 11 residues. Germline CDR1 and CDR2: MRHNA and SNTAGT. The CDR3 region is CAIKETGGRNF. CDR3 coding DNA: TGTGCCATCAAAGAGACAGGGGGCAGGAACTTC.

The chain recombines TRBV18 with TRBJ1-5; D ambiguous. The CDR3 spans 15 residues. V lost 4 bases, J lost 0 bases, and 10 bases lay in between. In germline, CDR1 is KGHSH, CDR2 LQKENI. The CDR3 is CASSQLAYSNQPQHF. The DNA for the CDR3 is TGTGCCAGCTCACAACTCGCATATAGCAATCAGCCCCAGCATTTT.

J is TRBJ2-3 and V is TRBV7-2, with 8 bases that match TRBD1. The ends lost 0 bases at V and 2 bases at J; junction bases unmatched: 4. The germline gives CDR1 SGHTA, CDR2 FQGNSA. The CDR3 consists of 16 residues. CDR3 protein: CASSLAGTGNTDTQYF. The CDR3 DNA is TGTGCCAGCAGCTTAGCCGGGACAGGTAACACAGATACGCAGTATTTT.

V usage is TRBV7-2 and J usage is TRBJ1-5, with D tentatively TRBD1 (6 bases). Trimming pared 2 bases from V and 4 bases from J, leaving 12 bases between. The CDR3 is made up of 15 amino acids. Per the germline V gene, CDR1 is SGHTA and CDR2 is FQGNSA. The CDR3 DNA sequence: TGTGCCAGCAGCTTATGGACAGCTAGTAATCAGCCCCAGCATTTT. This gives the protein CASSLWTASNQPQHF.

V is TRBV5-1 and J is TRBJ1-1, with 7 positions matching TRBD1. Trimming cost V 0 bases and J 8 bases; bases outside gene matches: 4. CDR3 length: 13 amino acids. Germline V CDR1 and CDR2: SGHRS, YFSETQ. CDR3 sequence reads: CASSLGRDSEAFF. The CDR3, as DNA: TGCGCCAGCAGCTTGGGACGGGACAGCGAAGCTTTCTTT.

The J gene is TRBJ2-2, the V gene TRBV28; D may be TRBD1 (6 bases). The CDR3 runs to 15 residues. Per the germline V gene, CDR1 is MDHEN and CDR2 is SYDVKM. The germline V and J ends were trimmed by 3 bases and 2 bases, with 10 bases remaining between them. The CDR3 sequence: CASSLPGENTGELFF. CDR3 nucleotides: TGTGCCAGCAGTTTGCCAGGGGAAAACACCGGGGAGCTGTTTTTT.

This clone was counted at least ten times. The rearrangement joins TRBV6-4 to TRBJ2-2; 11 nucleotides agree with TRBD1. With 4 bases clipped from V and 3 bases from J, the junction kept 1 base outside the gene matches. The CDR3 totals 15 residues. The germline gives CDR1 MRHNA, CDR2 SNTAGT. The CDR3 nucleotides are TGTGCCAGCAGTGGGACAGGGGGCGACACCGGGGAGCTGTTTTTT. Its protein product is CASSGTGGDTGELFF.

The rearrangement uses TRBV24-1 and TRBJ2-1; 11 nucleotides align to TRBD2. The trim removed 4 bases at V and 0 bases at J, leaving 4 bases unmatched. Germline-derived CDR1 and CDR2 are KGHDR and SFDVKD. This CDR3 has 17 amino acids. The CDR3 spells CATSDYGTSGSYNEQFF. The CDR3 region has the DNA TGTGCCACCAGTGACTACGGGACTAGCGGCTCCTACAATGAGCAGTTCTTC.

In this sample, this clone turned up once. The chain joins TRBV29-1 to TRBJ2-7; 9 nucleotides line up with TRBD1. The junction had 9 bases not matched to a gene; V was cut back by 4 bases and J by 5 bases. This CDR3 region has 14 residues. CDR1 and CDR2 from the germline V gene are SQVTM and ANQGSEA. CDR3 sequence: CSVAMRDRVDEQYF. The CDR3, as DNA: TGCAGCGTTGCAATGAGGGACAGGGTGGACGAGCAGTACTTC.